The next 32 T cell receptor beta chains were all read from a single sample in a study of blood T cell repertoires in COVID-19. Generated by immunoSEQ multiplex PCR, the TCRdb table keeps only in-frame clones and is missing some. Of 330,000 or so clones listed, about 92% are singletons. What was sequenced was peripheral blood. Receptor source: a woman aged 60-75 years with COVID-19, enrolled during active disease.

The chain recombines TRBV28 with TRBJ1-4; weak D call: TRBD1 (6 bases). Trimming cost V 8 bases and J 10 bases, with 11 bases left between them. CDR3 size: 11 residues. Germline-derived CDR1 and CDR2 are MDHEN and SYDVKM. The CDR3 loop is CASRTGIKLFF. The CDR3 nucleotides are TGTGCCAGCCGAACAGGGATAAAACTGTTTTTT.

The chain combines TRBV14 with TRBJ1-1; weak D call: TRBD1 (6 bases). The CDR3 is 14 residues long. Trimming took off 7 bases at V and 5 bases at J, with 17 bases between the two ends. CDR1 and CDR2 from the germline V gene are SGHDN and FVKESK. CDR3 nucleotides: TGTGCCAGCACCCCCATGGGGGGGCGGACTGAAGCTTTCTTT. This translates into CASTPMGGRTEAFF.

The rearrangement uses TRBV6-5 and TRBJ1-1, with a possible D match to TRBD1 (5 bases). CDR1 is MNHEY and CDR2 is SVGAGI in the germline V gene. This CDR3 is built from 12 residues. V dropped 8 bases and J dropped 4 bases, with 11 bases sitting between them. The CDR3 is CASRTGVTEAFF. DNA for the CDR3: TGTGCCAGCCGGACGGGGGTCACTGAAGCTTTCTTT.

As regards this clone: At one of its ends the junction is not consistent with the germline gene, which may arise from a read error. The CDR3 sequence is CASTEEGDSNQPQHF. The CDR3 nucleotides are TGTGCCAGCACTGAAGAAGGGGATAGCAATCAGCCCCAGCATTTT. The chain uses TRBV2 and TRBJ1-5; weak D call: TRBD1 (5 bases). Germline V CDR1 and CDR2: SNHLY, FYNNEI. The CDR3 is 15 amino acids.

The CDR3 DNA follows: TGTGCCAGCAGCTCGACATCTGCCGGAAACACCATATATTTT. Amino acids: CASSSTSAGNTIYF. J is TRBJ1-3 and V is TRBV6-5; unclear D gene. Germline V lookup: CDR1 MNHEY, CDR2 SVGAGI. The CDR3 totals 14 residues. V was pared by 6 bases and J by 4 bases, with 13 bases between.

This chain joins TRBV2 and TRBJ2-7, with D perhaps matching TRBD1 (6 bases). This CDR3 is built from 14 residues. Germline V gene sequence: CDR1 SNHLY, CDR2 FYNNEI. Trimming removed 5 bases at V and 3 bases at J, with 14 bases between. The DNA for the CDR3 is TGTGCCAGCAGTAGACAGGTGATGGTCTACGAGCAGTACTTC. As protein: CASSRQVMVYEQYF.

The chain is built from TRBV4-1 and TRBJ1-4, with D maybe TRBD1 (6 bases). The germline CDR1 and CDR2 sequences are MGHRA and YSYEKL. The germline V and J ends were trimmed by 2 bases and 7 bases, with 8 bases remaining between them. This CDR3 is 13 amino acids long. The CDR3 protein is CASSQTRGEKLFF. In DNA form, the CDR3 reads TGCGCCAGCAGCCAAACCAGGGGTGAAAAACTGTTTTTT.

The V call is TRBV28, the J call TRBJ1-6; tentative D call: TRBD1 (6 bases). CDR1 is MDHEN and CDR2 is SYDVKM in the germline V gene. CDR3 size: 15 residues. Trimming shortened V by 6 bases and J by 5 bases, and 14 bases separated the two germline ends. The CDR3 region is CASREPTGDNSPLHF. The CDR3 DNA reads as TGTGCCAGCAGAGAGCCGACAGGCGATAATTCACCCCTCCACTTT.

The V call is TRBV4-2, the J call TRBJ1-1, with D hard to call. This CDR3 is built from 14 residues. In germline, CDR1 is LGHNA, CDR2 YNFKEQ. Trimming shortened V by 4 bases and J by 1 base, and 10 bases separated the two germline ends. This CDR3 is CASSRKSGNTEAFF. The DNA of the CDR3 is TGTGCCAGCAGCCGGAAATCGGGGAACACTGAAGCTTTCTTT.

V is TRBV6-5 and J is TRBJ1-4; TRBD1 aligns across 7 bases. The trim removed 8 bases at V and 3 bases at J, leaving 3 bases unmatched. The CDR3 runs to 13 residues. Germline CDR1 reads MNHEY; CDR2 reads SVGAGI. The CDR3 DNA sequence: TGTGCCAGCTCCGGGACAGCTAATGAAAAACTGTTTTTT. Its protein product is CASSGTANEKLFF.

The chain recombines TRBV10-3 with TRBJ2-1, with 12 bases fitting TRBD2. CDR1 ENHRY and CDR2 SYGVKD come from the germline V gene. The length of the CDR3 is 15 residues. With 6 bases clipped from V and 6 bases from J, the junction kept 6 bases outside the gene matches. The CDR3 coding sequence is TGTGCCATCAGCCCGACTAGCGGGGGATTCAATGAGCAGTTCTTC. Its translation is CAISPTSGGFNEQFF.

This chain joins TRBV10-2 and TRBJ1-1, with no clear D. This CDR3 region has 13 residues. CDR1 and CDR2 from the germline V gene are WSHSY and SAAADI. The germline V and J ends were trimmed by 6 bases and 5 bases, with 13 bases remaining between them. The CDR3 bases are TGCGCCAGCAGGGTGGAGAGGGAGACTGAAGCTTTCTTT. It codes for CASRVERETEAFF.

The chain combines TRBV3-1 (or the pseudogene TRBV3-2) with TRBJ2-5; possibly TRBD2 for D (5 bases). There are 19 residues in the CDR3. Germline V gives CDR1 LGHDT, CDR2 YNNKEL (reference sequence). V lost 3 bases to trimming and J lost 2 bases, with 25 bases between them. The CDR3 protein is CASSHPRVGRLGNQETQYF. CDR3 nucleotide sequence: TGTGCCAGCAGCCATCCGAGGGTTGGCAGGCTGGGGAATCAAGAGACCCAGTACTTC.

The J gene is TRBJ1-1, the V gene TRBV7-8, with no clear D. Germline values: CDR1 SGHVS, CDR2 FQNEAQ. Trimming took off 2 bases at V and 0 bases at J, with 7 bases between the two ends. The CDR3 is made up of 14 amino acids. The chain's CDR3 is CASSLTTLNTEAFF. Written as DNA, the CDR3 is TGTGCCAGCAGCTTAACGACTTTGAACACTGAAGCTTTCTTT.

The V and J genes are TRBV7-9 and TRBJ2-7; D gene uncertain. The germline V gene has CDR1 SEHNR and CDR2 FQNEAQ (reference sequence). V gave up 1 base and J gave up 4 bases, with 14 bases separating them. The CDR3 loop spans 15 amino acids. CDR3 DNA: TGTGCCAGCAGCTTAGGGTTGGAGATAGAGTACGAGCAGTACTTC. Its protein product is CASSLGLEIEYEQYF.

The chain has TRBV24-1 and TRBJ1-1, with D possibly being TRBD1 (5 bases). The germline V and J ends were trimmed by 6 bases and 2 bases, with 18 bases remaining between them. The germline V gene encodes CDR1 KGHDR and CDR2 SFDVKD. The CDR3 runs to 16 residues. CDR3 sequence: CATSPRQGKGNTEAFF. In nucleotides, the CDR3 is TGTGCCACCAGTCCGCGGCAGGGAAAGGGAAACACTGAAGCTTTCTTT.

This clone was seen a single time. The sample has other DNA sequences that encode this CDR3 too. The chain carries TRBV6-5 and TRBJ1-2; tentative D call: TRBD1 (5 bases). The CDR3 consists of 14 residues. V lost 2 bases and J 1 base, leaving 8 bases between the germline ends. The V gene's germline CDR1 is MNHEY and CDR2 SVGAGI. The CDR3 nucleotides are TGTGCCAGCAGTTACAGGGGACTTAACTATGGCTACACCTTC. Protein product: CASSYRGLNYGYTF.

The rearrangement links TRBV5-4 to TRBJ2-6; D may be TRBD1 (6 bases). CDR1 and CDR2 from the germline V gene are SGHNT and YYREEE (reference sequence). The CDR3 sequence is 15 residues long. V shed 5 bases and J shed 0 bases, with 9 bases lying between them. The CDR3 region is CASRRTVSGANVLTF. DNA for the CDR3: TGTGCCAGCAGAAGGACAGTCTCTGGGGCCAACGTCCTGACTTTC.

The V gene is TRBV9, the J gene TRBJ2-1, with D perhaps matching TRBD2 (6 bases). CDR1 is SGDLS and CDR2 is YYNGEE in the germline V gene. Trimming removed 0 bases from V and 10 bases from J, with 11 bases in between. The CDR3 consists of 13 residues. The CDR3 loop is CASSVERDSEQFF. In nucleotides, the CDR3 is TGTGCCAGCAGCGTAGAAAGGGACTCGGAGCAGTTCTTC. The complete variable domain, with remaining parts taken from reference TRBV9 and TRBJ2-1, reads DSGVTQTPKHLITATGQRVTLRCSPRSGDLSVYWYQQSLDQGLQFLIQYYNGEERAKGNILERFSAQQFPDLHSELNLSSLELGDSALYFCASSVERDSEQFFGPGTRLTVL.

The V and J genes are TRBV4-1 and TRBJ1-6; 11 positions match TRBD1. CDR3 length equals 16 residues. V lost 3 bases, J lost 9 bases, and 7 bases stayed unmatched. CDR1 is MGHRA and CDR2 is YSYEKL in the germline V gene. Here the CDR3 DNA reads TGCGCCAGCAGCCAGGCGGACAGGGGGCTGGGTTCACCCCTCCACTTT. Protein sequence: CASSQADRGLGSPLHF.

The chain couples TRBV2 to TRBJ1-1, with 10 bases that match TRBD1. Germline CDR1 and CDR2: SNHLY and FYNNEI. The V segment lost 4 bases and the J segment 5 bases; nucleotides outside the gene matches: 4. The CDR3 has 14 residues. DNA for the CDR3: TGTGCCAGCAGTGGACAGGGGGCCGGAACTGAAGCTTTCTTT. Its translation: CASSGQGAGTEAFF.

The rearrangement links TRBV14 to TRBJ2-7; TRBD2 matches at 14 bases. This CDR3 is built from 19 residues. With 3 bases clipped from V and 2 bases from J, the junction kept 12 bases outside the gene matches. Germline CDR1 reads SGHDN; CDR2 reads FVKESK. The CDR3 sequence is CASSHRTSGGPYPPYEQYF. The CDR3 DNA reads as TGTGCCAGCAGCCACCGGACTAGCGGGGGGCCCTACCCCCCCTACGAGCAGTACTTC.

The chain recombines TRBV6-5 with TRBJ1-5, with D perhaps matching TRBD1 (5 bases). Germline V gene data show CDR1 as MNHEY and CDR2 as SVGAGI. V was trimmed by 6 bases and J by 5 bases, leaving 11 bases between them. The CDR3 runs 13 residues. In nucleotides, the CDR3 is TGTGCCAGCAGGGGGGGATCATATCAGCCCCAGCATTTT. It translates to CASRGGSYQPQHF.

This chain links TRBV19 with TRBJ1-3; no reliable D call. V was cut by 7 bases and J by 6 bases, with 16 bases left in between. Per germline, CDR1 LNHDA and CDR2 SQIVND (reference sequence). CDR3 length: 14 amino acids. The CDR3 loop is CASTSTGVSNTIYF. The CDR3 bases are TGTGCCAGTACTTCCACCGGGGTTTCAAACACCATATATTTT. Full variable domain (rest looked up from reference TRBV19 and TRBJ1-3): DGGITQSPKYLFRKEGQNVTLSCEQNLNHDAMYWYRQDPGQGLRLIYYSQIVNDFQKGDIAEGYSVSREKKESFPLTVTSAQKNPTAFYLCASTSTGVSNTIYFGEGSWLTVV.

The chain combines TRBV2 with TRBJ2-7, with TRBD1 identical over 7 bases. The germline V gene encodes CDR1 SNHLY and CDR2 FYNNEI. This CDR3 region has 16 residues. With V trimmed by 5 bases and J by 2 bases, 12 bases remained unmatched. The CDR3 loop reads CASSFNPGQATYEQYF. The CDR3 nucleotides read TGTGCCAGCAGTTTTAACCCCGGACAGGCAACCTACGAGCAGTACTTC.

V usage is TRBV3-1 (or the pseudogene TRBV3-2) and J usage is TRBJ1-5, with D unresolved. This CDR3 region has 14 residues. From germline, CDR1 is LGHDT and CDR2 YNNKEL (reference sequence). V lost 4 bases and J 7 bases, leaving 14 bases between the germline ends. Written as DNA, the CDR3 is TGTGCCAGCAGCCCTGAGAACTATGGGCAGCCCCAGCATTTT. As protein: CASSPENYGQPQHF.

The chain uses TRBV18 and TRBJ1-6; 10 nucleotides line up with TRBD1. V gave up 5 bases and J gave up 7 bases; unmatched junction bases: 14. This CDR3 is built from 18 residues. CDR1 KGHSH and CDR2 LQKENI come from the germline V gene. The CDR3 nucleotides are TGTGCCAGCTCATACGACGGCGGGACAGGGGAGAGGAATTCACCCCTCCACTTT. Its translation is CASSYDGGTGERNSPLHF.

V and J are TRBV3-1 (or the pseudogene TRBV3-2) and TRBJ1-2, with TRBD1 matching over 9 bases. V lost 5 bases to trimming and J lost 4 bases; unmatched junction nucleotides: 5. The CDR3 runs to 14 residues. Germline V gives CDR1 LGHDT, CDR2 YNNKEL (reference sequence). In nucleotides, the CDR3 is TGTGCCAGCAGCGCCCGGGACAGGGTCTATGGCTACACCTTC. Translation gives CASSARDRVYGYTF.

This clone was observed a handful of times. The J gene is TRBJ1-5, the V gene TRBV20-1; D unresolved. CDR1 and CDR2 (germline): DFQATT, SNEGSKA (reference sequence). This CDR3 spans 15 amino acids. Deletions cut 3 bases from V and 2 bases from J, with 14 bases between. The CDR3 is CSASHLVQGNQPQHF. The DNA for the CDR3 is TGCAGTGCTAGTCATCTCGTGCAGGGCAATCAGCCCCAGCATTTT.

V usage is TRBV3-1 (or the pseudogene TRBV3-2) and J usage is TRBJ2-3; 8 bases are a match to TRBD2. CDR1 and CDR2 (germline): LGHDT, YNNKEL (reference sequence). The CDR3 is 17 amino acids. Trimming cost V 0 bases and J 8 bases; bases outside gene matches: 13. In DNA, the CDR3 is TGTGCCAGCAGCCAAGATTCTAGCGGGCCGGGGAGGGGTACGCAGTATTTT. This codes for CASSQDSSGPGRGTQYF.

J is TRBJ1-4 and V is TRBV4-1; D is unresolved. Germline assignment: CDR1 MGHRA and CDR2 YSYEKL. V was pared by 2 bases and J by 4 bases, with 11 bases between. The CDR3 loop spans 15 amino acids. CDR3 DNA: TGCGCCAGCAGCCAAACCAGACGGGGTAATGAAAAACTGTTTTTT. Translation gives CASSQTRRGNEKLFF.

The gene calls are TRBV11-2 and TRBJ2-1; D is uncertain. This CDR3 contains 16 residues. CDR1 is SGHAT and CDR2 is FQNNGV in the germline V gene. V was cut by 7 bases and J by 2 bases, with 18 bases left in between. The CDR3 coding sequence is TGTGCCAGCACCTCCCCTGGGCAGGTACCCTACAATGAGCAGTTCTTC. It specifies CASTSPGQVPYNEQFF.